This passage covers 13 T cell receptor beta chains from one sample sequenced in a study of human T cells and chemical hapten exposure. Time point in this sample: patch test 1, 2 weeks after DPC sensitization. Treatment defined: therapeutic diphenylcyclopropenone sensitization with weekly scalp DPC. TCRdb independently ran MiXCR on the RACE reads; one entry per CDR3 protein. The table has about 71,000 distinct CDR3 sequences, about 9.4% seen once. The sample in question was whole blood, obtained in connection with sensitization to the hapten diphenylcyclopropenone (DPC). The receptors derive from a woman aged 35 to 49 with alopecia areata. Some clones in this sample may be carry-over from other donors' samples.

The J gene is TRBJ2-1, the V gene TRBV11-2; the D gene is possibly TRBD2 (7 bases). Germline CDR1 SGHAT, CDR2 FQNNGV. The CDR3 contains 14 residues. Trimming pared 5 bases from V and 4 bases from J, leaving 12 bases between. CDR3 sequence (DNA): TGTGCCAGCAGCAGGGGGGGGATTTACAATGAGCAGTTCTTC. Amino acid sequence: CASSRGGIYNEQFF.

At least ten counts were recorded for this clonotype. The chain combines TRBV12-3 or TRBV12-4 with TRBJ1-5; D is possibly TRBD1 (5 bases). The germline V and J ends were trimmed by 5 bases and 7 bases, with 18 bases remaining between them. CDR3 length equals 15 residues. In DNA form, the CDR3 reads TGTGCCAGCAGTGTTGAGGGCAGGGCAGGGCAGCCCCAGCATTTT. Protein sequence: CASSVEGRAGQPQHF.

In DNA, the CDR3 is TGCAGTGCTAGAGTGGCTCCGAACACTGAAGCTTTCTTT. Translated, it gives CSARVAPNTEAFF. The rearrangement links TRBV20-1 to TRBJ1-1; no clear D. Germline CDR1 and CDR2: DFQATT and SNEGSKA (reference sequence). The CDR3 contains 13 residues. V dropped 1 base and J dropped 1 base, with 7 bases sitting between them.

This clonotype has a count of ten or more. Written as DNA, the CDR3 is TGTGCCAGCAGCTTAGGGTTGGGACTAGAAAGCAATGAGCAGTTCTTC. Translating it yields CASSLGLGLESNEQFF. The V and J genes are TRBV7-9 and TRBJ2-1; TRBD2 agrees at 8 bases. CDR1 and CDR2 from the germline V gene are SEHNR and FQNEAQ (reference sequence). V shed 1 base, J shed 6 bases, and the junction held 8 bases outside the gene matches. The CDR3 is 16 residues long.

This clonotype was found a few times. Relative to the germline gene, one junction end is altered; a read error may explain this. This chain uses TRBV5-1 with TRBJ2-1; D may be TRBD1 or TRBD2 (5 bases each). The CDR3 covers 12 residues. CDR1 SGHRS and CDR2 YFSETQ come from the germline V gene. CDR3 protein: CASSLIGTLVVF. The CDR3 DNA reads TGCGCCAGCAGCTTGATAGGGACGTTGGTCGTCTTC.

This clonotype has only a few counts. This chain links TRBV7-2 with TRBJ2-4, with TRBD2 matching over 12 bases. Germline values: CDR1 SGHTA, CDR2 FQGNSA. This CDR3 region has 15 residues. J was trimmed by 7 bases and V by 4 bases; bases with no gene match: 5. CDR3 in amino acids: CASSWTSGEGNIQYF. For the CDR3, the DNA is TGTGCCAGCAGCTGGACTAGCGGGGAGGGGAACATTCAGTACTTC.

This clonotype has at least ten counts. The chain couples TRBV6-6 to TRBJ1-1, with a tentative D call TRBD1 (6 bases). Germline-derived CDR1 and CDR2 are MNHNY and SVGAGI (reference sequence). The V gene lost 2 bases and the J gene lost 1 base, with 8 bases spanning the gap. The CDR3 runs to 14 residues. CDR3 sequence: CASSYGTTNTEAFF. The CDR3 DNA sequence: TGTGCCAGCAGTTACGGGACAACGAACACTGAAGCTTTCTTT.

The V and J genes are TRBV6-5 and TRBJ2-7; tentatively, D is TRBD1 or TRBD2 (7 bases each). The V gene's germline CDR1 is MNHEY and CDR2 SVGAGI. This CDR3 region has 13 residues. The V and J ends lost 2 bases and 7 bases respectively, with 12 bases between them. CDR3 residues: CASSYGQGGEQYF. The CDR3 bases are TGTGCCAGCAGTTACGGGCAGGGGGGGGAGCAGTACTTC.

In its sample, this clonotype was seen a few times. V gene TRBV7-2 combines with J gene TRBJ1-2, with D possibly TRBD1 on 6 matching bases. The V end was cut by 5 bases, the J end by 7 bases, with 11 bases between. The V gene's germline CDR1 is SGHTA and CDR2 FQGNSA. CDR3 length equals 12 residues. In DNA, the CDR3 is TGTGCCAGCAGCCCCGACAGGTCTGGCTACACCTTC. This sequence encodes CASSPDRSGYTF.

This clonotype was detected many times. The chain recombines TRBV30 with TRBJ1-5, with no clear D. The germline V gene has CDR1 GTSNPN and CDR2 SVGIG (reference sequence). The V end lost 1 base, the J end lost 4 bases, and 11 bases lay between the germline ends. This CDR3 is built from 14 residues. The CDR3 region is CAWSGVTVNQPQHF. The CDR3 bases are TGTGCCTGGAGTGGTGTAACAGTAAATCAGCCCCAGCATTTT.

Ten or more counts support this clonotype. DNA of the CDR3: TGTGCCAGCAGTTGGGGACTACCCAAAGGCACAGATACGCAGTATTTT. Translation gives CASSWGLPKGTDTQYF. This chain connects TRBV6-5 to TRBJ2-3; TRBD2 matches at 7 bases. The CDR3 runs to 16 residues. Germline V gene data show CDR1 as MNHEY and CDR2 as SVGAGI. V dropped 4 bases and J dropped 1; count of bases not matched to a gene: 8.

The table lists this clonotype with many counts. The rearrangement joins TRBV10-3 to TRBJ2-2; 7 bases match TRBD1. This CDR3 has 16 residues. With 1 base clipped from V and 0 bases from J, the junction kept 2 bases outside the gene matches. CDR1 and CDR2 from the germline V gene are ENHRY and SYGVKD. The CDR3 nucleotides are TGTGCCATCAGTGAGTTGGACAGGACGAACACCGGGGAGCTGTTTTTT. As protein: CAISELDRTNTGELFF.

The chain recombines TRBV29-1 with TRBJ1-1, with TRBD1 identical over 12 bases. The CDR3 is made up of 14 amino acids. With 7 bases clipped from V and 4 bases from J, the junction kept 7 bases outside the gene matches. Germline values: CDR1 SQVTM, CDR2 ANQGSEA. The CDR3 loop is CSASLGQGATEAFF. For the CDR3, the DNA is TGCAGCGCCTCCTTGGGACAGGGGGCCACTGAAGCTTTCTTT.